Each of the 4 T cell receptor beta chains below was sequenced from the same sample in a study of metastatic and nonmetastatic thyroid tumors. Through MiXCR, TCRdb re-clonotyped the PCR reads. The sample gives 75,000 to 100,000 clones, about 13% of which show up once; 11% is in the top ten. All patients were treatment-naive before thyroid surgery. The sequencing sample was made of blood. Receptors were obtained from a female donor with papillary thyroid cancer or a benign thyroid nodule (not recorded which). Some clones in this sample may be carry-over from other donors' samples.

This clone showed up just once. The J gene is TRBJ2-7, the V gene TRBV18, with 10 nucleotides matching TRBD1. With V trimmed by 3 bases and J by 5 bases, 7 bases remained unmatched. Germline CDR1 reads KGHSH; CDR2 reads LQKENI. This CDR3 contains 15 residues. In DNA form, the CDR3 reads TGTGCCAGCTCACCCCGGGACAGGGGTCTCGACGAGCAGTACTTC. Protein product: CASSPRDRGLDEQYF. The full variable domain, rest sourced from reference TRBV18 and TRBJ2-7, is NAGVMQNPRHLVRRRGQEARLRCSPMKGHSHVYWYRQLPEEGLKFMVYLQKENIIDESGMPKERFSAEFPKEGPSILRIQQVVRGDSAAYFCASSPRDRGLDEQYFGPGTRLTVT.

Ten or more counts support this clone. The rearrangement links TRBV6-1 to TRBJ1-1; D is possibly TRBD1 (6 bases). The CDR3 runs to 15 residues. Germline V lookup: CDR1 MNHNS, CDR2 SASEGT. Trimming removed 6 bases from V and 1 base from J, with 15 bases in between. In DNA form, the CDR3 reads TGTGCCAGCAGCGTCAGGGGATCCACGAACACTGAAGCTTTCTTT. This translates into CASSVRGSTNTEAFF.

This clone was recorded many times. The V and J genes are TRBV20-1 and TRBJ2-1; D is possibly TRBD1 or TRBD2 (6 bases each). The CDR3 covers 14 residues. Trimming pared 3 bases from V and 5 bases from J, leaving 14 bases between. In germline, CDR1 is DFQATT, CDR2 SNEGSKA (reference sequence). The CDR3 nucleotides read TGCAGTGCTAGTAATTGGAGGGGGAACAATGAGCAGTTCTTC. Residues: CSASNWRGNNEQFF.

This clone was picked up many times. V is TRBV28 and J is TRBJ1-5, with D possibly being TRBD1 (6 bases). The germline V and J ends were trimmed by 5 bases and 2 bases, with 16 bases remaining between them. The germline CDR1 and CDR2 sequences are MDHEN and SYDVKM. The length of the CDR3 is 16 residues. The CDR3 DNA follows: TGTGCCAGCAGTCCTGTACAGGGTGACGGCAATCAGCCCCAGCATTTT. Translating gives CASSPVQGDGNQPQHF.